This TCR beta chain appears in the sequencing data of a study of shared clonotypes between healthy human individuals. Study findings and constraints: The donor pool, a small one, limited the genetic and exposure-history diversity represented.

After removal of 4 bases from V and 3 bases from J, the junction contained 9 bases not matched to a gene. This CDR3 is 17 amino acids long. Germline V gives CDR1 LGHNA, CDR2 YSLEER. A note on this clone: What it binds is not known.

Assay execution took place at the deep level. Genomic DNA of each subset was evenly split across several immunoSEQ plates. Sequenced by immunoSEQ multiplex PCR; TCRdb stores in-frame clones only, minus some. Of fewer than 850,000 clones listed, 95% to 97% are singletons. Naive CD8 populations comprised CD45RO-negative cells positively selected for CCR7, excluding terminally differentiated effector memory CD45RA+ cells. The chain uses TRBV4-3 and TRBJ2-1; TRBD2 aligns across 10 bases. The TCR comes from a man aged 25 to 45 in good health. Material for sequencing was naive CD8+ T cells sorted from blood. The CDR3 is CASSPGTSAASYNEQFF. DNA for the CDR3: TGCGCCAGCAGCCCAGGGACTAGCGCGGCCAGCTACAATGAGCAGTTCTTC.